Sequencing of this TCR beta chain was carried out in a study of T cells after yellow fever vaccination. V dropped 4 bases and J dropped 7 bases, with 17 bases sitting between them. CDR3 length: 14 residues. CDR1 SGHRS and CDR2 YFSETQ come from the germline V gene. There are a few counts of this clonotype. TCRdb re-called the 5' RACE reads with MiXCR, one entry per CDR3 protein. Of about 350,000 distinct CDR3 sequences detected, roughly 8.4% appear once; the ten largest clones hold 17%. The V gene is TRBV5-1, the J gene TRBJ1-2; D possibly corresponds to TRBD1 (6 bases). The sequence was obtained from a man aged 18 to 29 who received the YFV17D yellow fever vaccine. The starting material was PBMCs, obtained 35 to 50 days after the first yellow fever vaccination. CDR3 sequence: CASSALQGTGGYTF. The CDR3 nucleotides read TGCGCCAGCAGCGCCTTGCAGGGGACTGGTGGCTACACCTTC. The variable domain in full, completed from reference TRBV5-1 and TRBJ1-2, reads KAGVTQTPRYLIKTRGQQVTLSCSPISGHRSVSWYQQTPGQGLQFLFEYFSETQRNKGNFPGRFSGRQFSNSRSEMNVSTLELGDSALYLCASSALQGTGGYTFGSGTRLTVV.